These 25 T cell receptor beta chains share one sample of origin, sequenced in a study of T cell repertoires in cytomegalovirus infection. TCRdb re-analysed the reads in MiXCR, keeping a single row per CDR3 protein. The data contain approximately 490,000 distinct CDR3 sequences, about 11% of them singletons. Material: PBMCs. Every receptor here comes from a human donor in good health (CMV status not recorded). Some clones in this sample may be carry-over from other donors' samples.

This clonotype showed up many times. The chain joins TRBV12-3 or TRBV12-4 to TRBJ1-5; D is undetermined. V lost 5 bases to trimming and J lost 4 bases, with 27 bases between them. The CDR3 is made up of 19 amino acids. DNA for the CDR3: TGTGCCAGCAGTCCCATAGTCGGTGACCTGTTTAGCCGGAATCAGCCCCAGCATTTT. It yields the protein CASSPIVGDLFSRNQPQHF.

This clonotype showed up many times. The V gene is TRBV4-2, the J gene TRBJ2-7; D is perhaps TRBD1 or TRBD2 (5 bases each). Per the germline V gene, CDR1 is LGHNA and CDR2 is YNFKEQ. CDR3 length equals 16 residues. Between the trimmed V and J ends, which lost 2 bases and 0 bases, there was a span of 14 bases. This CDR3 reads CASSQRAGGGSYEQYF. The CDR3 DNA is TGTGCCAGCAGCCAAAGGGCGGGTGGGGGCTCCTACGAGCAGTACTTC.

The sample holds many counts of this clonotype. The V gene is TRBV5-1, the J gene TRBJ2-1; the D is unclear. Between the trimmed V and J ends, which lost 0 bases and 0 bases, there was a span of 13 bases. The CDR3 is made up of 17 amino acids. The germline V gene encodes CDR1 SGHRS and CDR2 YFSETQ. The CDR3 DNA sequence: TGCGCCAGCAGCTTGGAACAGATGCCCAGCTCCTACAATGAGCAGTTCTTC. Translating gives CASSLEQMPSSYNEQFF.

The sample holds many counts of this clonotype. The chain links TRBV12-5 to TRBJ2-1, with 8 bases fitting TRBD2. This CDR3 has 18 amino acids. V gave up 0 bases and J gave up 2 bases; unmatched junction bases: 9. Germline values: CDR1 LGHNT, CDR2 FRNRAP. The CDR3 DNA follows: TGTGCTAGTGGTTTGGTACTGGCGGGGGGACGAACCTACAATGAGCAGTTCTTC. Its protein product is CASGLVLAGGRTYNEQFF. The whole variable domain, remainder taken from reference TRBV12-5 and TRBJ2-1, is DARVTQTPRHKVTEMGQEVTMRCQPILGHNTVFWYRQTMMQGLELLAYFRNRAPLDDSGMPKDRFSAEMPDATLATLKIQPSEPRDSAVYFCASGLVLAGGRTYNEQFFGPGTRLTVL.

The sample holds many counts of this clonotype. The genes are TRBV23-1 and TRBJ2-1, with D possibly matching TRBD1 (5 bases). TRBV23-1 counts as an open reading frame of uncertain function. V lost 6 bases and J 2 bases, leaving 17 bases between the germline ends. CDR3 length: 16 amino acids. CDR3 protein: CASSHDRQQAYNEQFF. CDR3 DNA sequence: TGCGCCAGCAGCCACGACAGACAGCAGGCCTACAATGAGCAGTTCTTC.

This clonotype was found many times. The CDR3: CASSVGTSGRDSEQYF. DNA for the CDR3: TGTGCCAGCAGCGTAGGGACTAGCGGGAGAGATTCCGAGCAGTACTTC. The rearrangement joins TRBV11-3 to TRBJ2-7; TRBD2 matches 14 bases. The V and J ends lost 5 bases and 6 bases, in that order; junction bases with no gene match: 9. CDR1 and CDR2 from the germline V gene are SGHNT and YENEEA. The CDR3 spans 16 residues.

Many counts were recorded for this clonotype. This rearrangement joins TRBV20-1 to TRBJ2-4; D possibly corresponds to TRBD2 (7 bases). CDR1 and CDR2 (germline): DFQATT, SNEGSKA (reference sequence). This CDR3 has 12 residues. Trimming shortened V by 2 bases and J by 8 bases, and 10 bases separated the two germline ends. CDR3 in DNA: TGCAGTGCTAGAACAGGGAGGGACATTCAGTACTTC. The encoded protein is CSARTGRDIQYF.

A few counts support this clonotype. This chain uses TRBV12-3 or TRBV12-4 with TRBJ2-7; D is uncertain. This CDR3 contains 14 residues. The V gene lost 3 bases and the J gene lost 2 bases, with 11 bases spanning the gap. CDR3 coding DNA: TGTGCCAGCAGTTTTGAATCCCGTACCTACGAGCAGTACTTC. This encodes CASSFESRTYEQYF.

This clonotype was observed a few times. CDR3 protein: CAGQMDRNQPQHF. CDR3 sequence (DNA): TGTGCGGGGCAGATGGACCGCAATCAGCCCCAGCATTTT. V and J are TRBV30 and TRBJ1-5; TRBD1 is a possible D gene (5 bases). There are 13 residues in the CDR3. From germline, CDR1 is GTSNPN and CDR2 SVGIG (reference sequence).

This clonotype has at least ten counts. The chain is built from TRBV10-3 and TRBJ2-2, with TRBD1 matching over 10 bases. Germline V lookup: CDR1 ENHRY, CDR2 SYGVKD. J gave up 0 bases and V 10 bases, and 8 bases lay outside the gene matches. The CDR3 spans 16 residues. For the CDR3, the DNA is TGTGCCACCGCTCCGGGACAGGGGTCGAACACCGGGGAGCTGTTTTTT. It is translated as CATAPGQGSNTGELFF.

The chain uses TRBV9 and TRBJ2-1; TRBD2 matches at 8 bases. The CDR3 spans 18 residues. Trimming cost V 3 bases and J 4 bases; bases outside gene matches: 15. Germline CDR1 and CDR2: SGDLS and YYNGEE. DNA for the CDR3: TGTGCCAGCAGCGAACTAGGTATCGGACTAGCTGGTTACAATGAGCAGTTCTTC. It yields the protein CASSELGIGLAGYNEQFF.

This clonotype was detected only a few times. The V gene is TRBV7-9, the J gene TRBJ1-5; 10 nucleotides align to TRBD1. The germline V gene has CDR1 SEHNR and CDR2 FQNEAQ (reference sequence). The CDR3 covers 16 residues. The V gene end was trimmed by 0 bases and the J gene end by 2 bases; junction bases not matched to a gene: 1. Written as DNA, the CDR3 is TGTGCCAGCAGCTTAGCGACAGGGGGCGGCAATCAGCCCCAGCATTTT. Translated: CASSLATGGGNQPQHF. The variable domain in full, completed from reference TRBV7-9 and TRBJ1-5, reads DTGVSQNPRHKITKRGQNVTFRCDPISEHNRLYWYRQTLGQGPEFLTYFQNEAQLEKSRLLSDRFSAERPKGSFSTLEIQRTEQGDSAMYLCASSLATGGGNQPQHFGDGTRLSIL.

The V and J genes are TRBV4-2 and TRBJ1-4; D is perhaps TRBD1 (5 bases). The germline V and J ends were trimmed by 0 bases and 5 bases, with 16 bases remaining between them. The CDR3 totals 17 residues. Germline CDR1 is LGHNA and CDR2 is YNFKEQ. DNA for the CDR3: TGTGCCAGCAGCCAAGATCCCGGACAAGGGGAGAATGAAAAACTGTTTTTT. Encoded protein: CASSQDPGQGENEKLFF.

This clonotype has ten or more counts. This chain joins TRBV28 and TRBJ2-5; the D call may be TRBD1 or TRBD2 (5 bases each). Between the trimmed V and J ends, which lost 6 bases and 4 bases, there was a span of 21 bases. Germline values: CDR1 MDHEN, CDR2 SYDVKM. This CDR3 region has 16 residues. The CDR3 coding sequence is TGTGCCAGCAGCTCTCCCGGGACCTCTGGGCGAGAGACCCAGTACTTC. Protein: CASSSPGTSGRETQYF.

This clonotype was recorded at least ten times. The chain couples TRBV2 to TRBJ1-5; tentative D call: TRBD1 (5 bases). This CDR3 is 17 amino acids long. V lost 4 bases to trimming and J lost 2 bases, with 18 bases between them. The germline V gene encodes CDR1 SNHLY and CDR2 FYNNEI. CDR3 protein: CASSVRELRIGNQPQHF. The DNA for the CDR3 is TGTGCCAGCAGTGTCAGGGAGTTACGGATAGGCAATCAGCCCCAGCATTTT.

V usage is TRBV19 and J usage is TRBJ1-2; no firm D call. CDR1 and CDR2 from the germline V gene are LNHDA and SQIVND (reference sequence). This CDR3 has 13 residues. V was pared by 3 bases and J by 6 bases, with 11 bases between. The CDR3: CASSIGSWDGYTF. In DNA, the CDR3 is TGTGCCAGTAGTATCGGTTCCTGGGATGGCTACACCTTC.

In this sample, this clonotype turned up many times. The J gene is TRBJ2-7, the V gene TRBV7-3; D perhaps matches TRBD1 (5 bases). The germline V gene has CDR1 SGHTA and CDR2 FQGTGA. V gave up 0 bases and J gave up 0 bases, with 9 bases separating them. The CDR3 sequence is 15 residues long. CDR3 nucleotides: TGTGCCAGCAGCTTAACGCCAGGGTCCTCCTACGAGCAGTACTTC. It codes for CASSLTPGSSYEQYF.

This clonotype was seen at least ten times. This sequence joins TRBV5-1 and TRBJ1-5; weak D call: TRBD1 (5 bases). This CDR3 contains 14 residues. Germline values: CDR1 SGHRS, CDR2 YFSETQ. Trimming shortened V by 1 base and J by 7 bases, and 12 bases separated the two germline ends. CDR3 amino acids: CASSLWGGEQPQHF. The DNA for the CDR3 is TGCGCCAGCAGCTTGTGGGGGGGGGAGCAGCCCCAGCATTTT.

This clonotype was observed at least ten times. The chain joins TRBV7-8 to TRBJ2-7; D is possibly TRBD1 or TRBD2 (5 bases each). V was trimmed by 2 bases and J by 2 bases, leaving 13 bases between them. Per germline, CDR1 SGHVS and CDR2 FQNEAQ. This CDR3 contains 15 residues. The CDR3 loop is CASSLNRDRTYEQYF. In nucleotides, the CDR3 is TGTGCCAGCAGCTTAAACCGGGACCGTACCTACGAGCAGTACTTC.

This clonotype has ten or more counts. V gene TRBV7-9 combines with J gene TRBJ2-2; TRBD1 or TRBD2 may be the D gene (5 bases each). V lost 3 bases and J lost 5, with 19 bases in between. The CDR3 sequence is 17 residues long. Germline CDR1 SEHNR, CDR2 FQNEAQ (reference sequence). Written as DNA, the CDR3 is TGTGCCAGCAGCTTGGATCGAGGGGCGCGAGGGACCGGGGAGCTGTTTTTT. Encoded protein: CASSLDRGARGTGELFF.

This clonotype was counted between two and nine times. V and J are TRBV7-9 and TRBJ2-1, with 8 positions matching TRBD2. The J segment lost 7 bases and the V segment lost 3 bases, leaving 8 bases of the junction unmatched. There are 15 residues in the CDR3. Germline CDR1 SEHNR, CDR2 FQNEAQ (reference sequence). In DNA, the CDR3 is TGTGCCAGCAGCTTTACCCTAGCGGGCGGGAATGAGCAGTTCTTC. Its protein product is CASSFTLAGGNEQFF.

This clonotype was recorded at least ten times. The rearrangement uses TRBV11-2 and TRBJ2-7; D possibly corresponds to TRBD1 (5 bases). This CDR3 has 16 residues. The germline V and J ends were trimmed by 3 bases and 3 bases, with 18 bases remaining between them. The germline CDR1 and CDR2 sequences are SGHAT and FQNNGV. The CDR3 nucleotides are TGTGCCAGCAGCTTTTGGAATAAGGACACTTTCTACGAGCAGTACTTC. Amino acids: CASSFWNKDTFYEQYF. The complete variable domain, with remaining parts taken from reference TRBV11-2 and TRBJ2-7, reads EAGVAQSPRYKIIEKRQSVAFWCNPISGHATLYWYQQILGQGPKLLIQFQNNGVVDDSQLPKDRFSAERLKGVDSTLKIQPAKLEDSAVYLCASSFWNKDTFYEQYFGPGTRLTVT.

The sample holds many counts of this clonotype. The chain uses TRBV7-9 and TRBJ2-5; D unclear. V was trimmed by 2 bases and J by 2 bases, leaving 6 bases between them. Germline loops: CDR1 SEHNR, CDR2 FQNEAQ (reference sequence). The CDR3 runs to 13 residues. The CDR3 DNA reads TGTGCCAGCAGCTTACGTGGGCAAGAGACCCAGTACTTC. Translated, it gives CASSLRGQETQYF.

This clonotype was seen at least ten times. The chain employs TRBV7-9 and TRBJ1-1, with 7 bases matching TRBD1. With 5 bases clipped from V and 0 bases from J, the junction kept 9 bases outside the gene matches. Germline V gives CDR1 SEHNR, CDR2 FQNEAQ (reference sequence). The CDR3 covers 16 residues. The chain's CDR3 is CASSATDRALNTEAFF. CDR3 in DNA: TGTGCCAGCAGCGCTACCGACAGGGCACTGAACACTGAAGCTTTCTTT.

This clonotype came up a few times. This rearrangement joins TRBV2 to TRBJ2-1; 9 bases fit TRBD2. V lost 1 base, J lost 4 bases, and 2 bases stayed unmatched. The CDR3 sequence is 15 residues long. CDR1 SNHLY and CDR2 FYNNEI come from the germline V gene. CDR3 coding DNA: TGTGCCAGCAGTGAAGAGCGGGAGGCTTACAATGAGCAGTTCTTC. It codes for CASSEEREAYNEQFF.